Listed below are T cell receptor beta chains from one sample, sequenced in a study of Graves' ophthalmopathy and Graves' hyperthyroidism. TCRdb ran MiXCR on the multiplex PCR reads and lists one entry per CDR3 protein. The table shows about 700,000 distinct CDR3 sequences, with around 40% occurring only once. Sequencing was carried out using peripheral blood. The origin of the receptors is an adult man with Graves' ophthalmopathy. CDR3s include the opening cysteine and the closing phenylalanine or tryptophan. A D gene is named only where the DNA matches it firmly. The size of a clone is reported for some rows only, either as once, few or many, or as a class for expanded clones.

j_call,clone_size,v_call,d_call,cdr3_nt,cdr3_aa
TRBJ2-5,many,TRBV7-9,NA,TGTGCCAGCAGCCCTCCCGGGGCAGCGGGCGGAGAGACCCAGTACTTC,CASSPPGAAGGETQYF
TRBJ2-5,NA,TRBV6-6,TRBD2,TGTGCCAGCAGCAATACAACCCACGGGGGGGGGCAAGAGACCCAGTACTTC,CASSNTTHGGGQETQYF
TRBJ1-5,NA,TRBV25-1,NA,TGTGCTAGTTCCCAAGGCTCCAGGCCCCAGCATTTT,CASSQGSRPQHF
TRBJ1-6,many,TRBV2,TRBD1,TGTGCCAGCAGTGAAGAGGGGACAGGATATAATTCACCCCTCCACTTT,CASSEEGTGYNSPLHF
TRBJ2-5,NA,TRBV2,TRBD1,TGTGCCAGCAGTTTATGGGGACAGCAAGAGACCCAGTACTTC,CASSLWGQQETQYF
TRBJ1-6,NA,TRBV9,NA,TGTGCCAGCAGCGTAGATGGGGACGTCTCCTATAATTCACCCCTCCACTTT,CASSVDGDVSYNSPLHF
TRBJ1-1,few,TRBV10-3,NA,TGTGCCAGCAGTTTTTCCGGACAGAAAAACACTGAAGCTTTCTTT,CASSFSGQKNTEAFF
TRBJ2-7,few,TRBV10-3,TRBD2,TGTGCCATCGCCGGGACTAGCGGGAGTAACGAGCAGTACTTC,CAIAGTSGSNEQYF
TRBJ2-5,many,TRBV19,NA,TGTGCCATCCCAAAGGGAGCCCAGTACTTC,CAIPKGAQYF
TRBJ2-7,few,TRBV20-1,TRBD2,TGCAGTGCTAGAGATGGAGGGACTAGCGGGATCAACGAGCAGTACTTC,CSARDGGTSGINEQYF
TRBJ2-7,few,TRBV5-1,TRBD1,TGCGCCAGCAGCTCGCCGGGACAGGGGGTCTACGAGCAGTACTTC,CASSSPGQGVYEQYF
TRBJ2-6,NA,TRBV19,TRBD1,TGTGCCAGTAGTAAGCCCCCCTGGGACAGGGGCCGGGCTGGGGCCAACGTCCTGACTTTC,CASSKPPWDRGRAGANVLTF
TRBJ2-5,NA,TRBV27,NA,TGTGCCAGCAGTTTCACCGAGGGGACCCAGTACTTC,CASSFTEGTQYF
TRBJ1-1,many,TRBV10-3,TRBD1,TGTGCCATCAAGGACAGGGGGAGGGAAGGGAACACTGAAGCTTTCTTT,CAIKDRGREGNTEAFF
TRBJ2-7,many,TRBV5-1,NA,TGCGCCAGCAGCTTGGTTCGGAACTACGAGCAGTACTTC,CASSLVRNYEQYF
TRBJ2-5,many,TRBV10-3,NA,TGTGCCATCAGTGCGGGGAAAGAGACCCAGTACTTC,CAISAGKETQYF
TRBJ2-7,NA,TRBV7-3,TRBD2,TGTGCCTGGACTACCCCTGGGACTAGCGGGACCTACGAGCAGTACTTC,CAWTTPGTSGTYEQYF
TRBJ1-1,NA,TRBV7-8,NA,TGTGCCTGGAGTGGCGTGGGACTAGGCACTGAAGCTTTCTTT,CAWSGVGLGTEAFF
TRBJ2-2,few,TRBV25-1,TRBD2,TGTGCCAGCAGTGCTAACCTAGCGGGGGTCACCGGGGAGCTGTTTTTT,CASSANLAGVTGELFF
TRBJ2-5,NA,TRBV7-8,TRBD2,TGTGCCAGCTTCAAGCCCCGCTTACTAGCGGGGGCCCAAGAGACCCAGTACTTC,CASFKPRLLAGAQETQYF
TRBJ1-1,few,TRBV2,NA,TGTGCTAGGTTTAGGGGGAGGGGTGAAGCTTTCTTT,CARFRGRGEAFF
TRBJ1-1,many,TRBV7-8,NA,TGTGCCAGCAGCTTACAAGGACAGCCGCACCTCGAGAACACTGAAGCTTTCTTT,CASSLQGQPHLENTEAFF
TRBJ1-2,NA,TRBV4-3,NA,TGCGCCAGCAGCCAAGATCTGCAGAGAGCCTATGGCTACACCTTC,CASSQDLQRAYGYTF
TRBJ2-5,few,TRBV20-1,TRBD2,TGCAGTGCTCCCCCTAGCGGGACCCGAGAGACCCAGTACTTC,CSAPPSGTRETQYF
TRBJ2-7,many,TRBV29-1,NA,TGCAGCGTTGAAACGGGGTCCTTCTACGAGCAGTACTTC,CSVETGSFYEQYF
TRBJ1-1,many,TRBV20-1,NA,TGCAGTGCTAGTCTCCTATCTGGGAATGAAGCTTTCTTT,CSASLLSGNEAFF
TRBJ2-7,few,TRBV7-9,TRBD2,TGTGCCAGCAGCTTAGATGCTAGCGGGGAACGGAACGAGCAGTACTTC,CASSLDASGERNEQYF
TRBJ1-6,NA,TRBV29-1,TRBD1,TGCAGCTTAGGGACAGGGGGCTTGGATTCACCCCTCCACTTT,CSLGTGGLDSPLHF
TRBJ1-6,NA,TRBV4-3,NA,TGCGCCAGCAGCCAAAGACACTCTAATTCACCCCTCCACTTT,CASSQRHSNSPLHF
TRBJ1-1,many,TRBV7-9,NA,TGTGCCAGCAGCTTCGACGGGGACACTGAAGCTTTCTTT,CASSFDGDTEAFF
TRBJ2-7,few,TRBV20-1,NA,TGCAGTGCCCGTAGTCAGGTCGGGGGCCGGGAGCAGTACTTC,CSARSQVGGREQYF
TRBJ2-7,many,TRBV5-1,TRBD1,TGCGCCAGCAGTAGACAGGGACAACTGTCCTACGAGCAGTACTTC,CASSRQGQLSYEQYF
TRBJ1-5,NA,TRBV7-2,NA,TGTGCCAGCAGCTTAGGGGGAAGTGGGCCCCAGCATTTT,CASSLGGSGPQHF
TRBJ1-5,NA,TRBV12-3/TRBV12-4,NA,TGTGCCAGCAGTGCCACGGGGGGAACTCAGCCCCAGCATTTT,CASSATGGTQPQHF
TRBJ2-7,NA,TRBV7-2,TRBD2,TGTGCCAGCCGACTGGAAGCGGGAGGGCCTGGCGAGCAGTACTTC,CASRLEAGGPGEQYF
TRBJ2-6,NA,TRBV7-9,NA,TGTGCCAGCAGCCTTGAGGACGGCTCCTATGAAGCTTTC,CASSLEDGSYEAF
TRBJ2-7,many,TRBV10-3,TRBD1,TGTGCCATACAGGGGGCCTACGAGCAGTACTTC,CAIQGAYEQYF
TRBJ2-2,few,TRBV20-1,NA,TGCAGTGCACCCGACAGGACGGCCGGGGAGCTGTTTTTT,CSAPDRTAGELFF
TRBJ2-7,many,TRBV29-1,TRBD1,TGCAGCGTTATTTTTACGGGACAGGACTCCTACGAGCAGTACTTC,CSVIFTGQDSYEQYF
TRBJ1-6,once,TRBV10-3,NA,TGTGCCATCAGTGAGGAGAACAGGGAAGGCACCAATAATTCACCCCTCCACTTT,CAISEENREGTNNSPLHF
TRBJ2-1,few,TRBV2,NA,TGTGCCAGCAGTGTGACAGACAATGAGCAGTTCTTC,CASSVTDNEQFF
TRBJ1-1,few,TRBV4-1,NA,TGCGCCAGCAGCCACCCCGGACGGTGGAACACTGAAGCTTTCTTT,CASSHPGRWNTEAFF
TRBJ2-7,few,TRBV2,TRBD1,TGTGCCAGCAGCTGGGGGACAGGGTCCTCCTACGAGCAGTACTTC,CASSWGTGSSYEQYF
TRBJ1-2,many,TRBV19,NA,TGTGCCAGTAGTATACAGCCCGACCGAGACCACTATGGCTACACCTTC,CASSIQPDRDHYGYTF
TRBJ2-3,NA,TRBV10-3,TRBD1,TGTGCCATCAGTGAGAGAGGGACAGGGGACCCCACTAGCACAGATACGCAGTATTTT,CAISERGTGDPTSTDTQYF
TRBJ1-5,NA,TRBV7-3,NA,TGTGCCAGCAGCGAATACAGGGATCAGCCCCAGCATTTT,CASSEYRDQPQHF
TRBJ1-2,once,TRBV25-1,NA,TGTGCCAGCAGTGAAACGGGGACGTTCTATGGCTACACCTTC,CASSETGTFYGYTF
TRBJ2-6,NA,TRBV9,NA,TGTGCCAGCAGCCAAGTATCAGGGGCGGTTTCTGGGGCCAACGTCCTGACTTTC,CASSQVSGAVSGANVLTF
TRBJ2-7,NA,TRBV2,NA,TGTGCCAGCAGCCCCGGGACAACGAAGCTCTTCCACTACGAGCAGTACTTC,CASSPGTTKLFHYEQYF
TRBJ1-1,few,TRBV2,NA,TGTGCCAGCAGTTATTACGGGCCACGAGGGAACACTGAAGCTTTCTTT,CASSYYGPRGNTEAFF
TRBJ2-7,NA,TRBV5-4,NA,TGTGCCAGCAGCTCTGCAGGAGGGGGAACCTCCTACGAGCAGTACTTC,CASSSAGGGTSYEQYF
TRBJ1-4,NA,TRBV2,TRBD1,TGTGCCAGCTCAACGAGACAGGGCATCACTGAAAAACTGTTTTTT,CASSTRQGITEKLFF
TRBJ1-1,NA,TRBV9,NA,TGTGCCAGCAGCCCAGCACCAGCCCCAAGTGTCGCTGAAGCTTTCTTT,CASSPAPAPSVAEAFF
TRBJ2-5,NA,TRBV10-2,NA,TGTGCCAGCAAGTCCTCAGGGGGGCGCGGGGAGACCCAGTACTTC,CASKSSGGRGETQYF